Listed here are 26 T cell receptor beta chains from one sample, sequenced in a study of cytomegalovirus exposure and HLA in healthy donors. Profiling relied on immunoSEQ multiplex PCR, and the TCRdb table lists in-frame clones only, not all of them. The table has 140,000 or so clones, roughly 90% seen once. The sequenced sample was PBMCs. The receptors shown here come from a man between 18 and 29 years old in good health and CMV-seropositive.

The CDR3 sequence: CASSDSLAQYF. Here the CDR3 DNA reads TGCGCCAGCAGTGACTCCTTAGCGCAGTATTTT. This chain joins TRBV10-2 and TRBJ2-3; D remains ambiguous. CDR1 WSHSY and CDR2 SAAADI come from the germline V gene. The ends were cut back, 3 bases at V and 10 bases at J, with 8 bases in the middle. The CDR3 length is 11 residues.

The chain recombines TRBV11-2 with TRBJ2-1; unclear D gene. V lost 4 bases and J lost 6, with 7 bases in between. The CDR3 is made up of 12 amino acids. Looked up from germline, CDR1 is SGHAT and CDR2 is FQNNGV. The CDR3 sequence is CASSSTSNEQFF. CDR3 DNA: TGTGCCAGCAGCTCCACGAGCAATGAGCAGTTCTTC.

This sequence joins TRBV13 and TRBJ2-7, with 9 bases lining up with TRBD1. Looked up from germline, CDR1 is PRHDT and CDR2 is FYEKMQ (reference sequence). V dropped 5 bases and J dropped 5; count of bases not matched to a gene: 10. The CDR3 runs 15 residues. The CDR3 sequence: CASSATGTGRDEQYF. The DNA of the CDR3 is TGTGCCAGCAGCGCAACCGGGACAGGGCGGGACGAGCAGTACTTC.

The chain employs TRBV7-9 and TRBJ2-7, with 11 bases aligning to TRBD2. The junction had 9 bases not matched to a gene; V was cut back by 5 bases and J by 3 bases. CDR1 is SEHNR and CDR2 is FQNEAQ in the germline V gene (reference sequence). This CDR3 region has 16 residues. This chain's CDR3 is CASSPVPGLAVYEQYF. The CDR3 region has the DNA TGTGCCAGCAGCCCCGTTCCGGGACTAGCGGTCTACGAGCAGTACTTC.

The chain links TRBV6-5 to TRBJ1-1, with a weak D call TRBD1 (5 bases). The CDR3 has 13 amino acids. Per the germline V gene, CDR1 is MNHEY and CDR2 is SVGAGI. Trimming pared 2 bases from V and 5 bases from J, leaving 9 bases between. CDR3 loop: CASSYGGGTEAFF. CDR3 in DNA: TGTGCCAGCAGTTACGGGGGAGGGACTGAAGCTTTCTTT.

The chain links TRBV19 to TRBJ2-6; 7 positions match TRBD2. V trimming: 5 bases; J trimming: 2 bases; junction bases outside the gene matches: 3. This CDR3 contains 15 residues. Per germline, CDR1 LNHDA and CDR2 SQIVND (reference sequence). The CDR3 here is CASSPAGAGANVLTF. In nucleotides, the CDR3 is TGTGCCAGTAGTCCCGCGGGGGCTGGGGCCAACGTCCTGACTTTC. Complete variable domain (other parts from reference TRBV19 and TRBJ2-6): DGGITQSPKYLFRKEGQNVTLSCEQNLNHDAMYWYRQDPGQGLRLIYYSQIVNDFQKGDIAEGYSVSREKKESFPLTVTSAQKNPTAFYLCASSPAGAGANVLTFGAGSRLTVL.

The chain recombines TRBV18 with TRBJ1-2, with 8 bases identical to TRBD1. The CDR3 has 13 amino acids. J gave up 3 bases and V 5 bases, and 2 bases lay outside the gene matches. Looked up from germline, CDR1 is KGHSH and CDR2 is LQKENI. The CDR3 sequence is CASSSGQDYGYTF. The CDR3 DNA is TGTGCCAGCTCATCGGGACAGGACTATGGCTACACCTTC.

The chain couples TRBV7-2 to TRBJ1-5; maybe TRBD1 (6 bases). The CDR3 is 14 residues long. Germline CDR1 is SGHTA and CDR2 is FQGNSA. V lost 5 bases to trimming and J lost 2 bases, with 10 bases between them. In DNA form, the CDR3 reads TGTGCCAGCAGCCAACAGGGTGGCAATCAGCCCCAGCATTTT. It yields the protein CASSQQGGNQPQHF. Full variable domain (outside the CDR3, taken from reference TRBV7-2 and TRBJ1-5): GAGVSQSPSNKVTEKGKDVELRCDPISGHTALYWYRQSLGQGLEFLIYFQGNSAPDKSGLPSDRFSAERTGGSVSTLTIQRTQQEDSAVYLCASSQQGGNQPQHFGDGTRLSIL.

This sequence joins TRBV9 and TRBJ2-1; possibly TRBD2 for D (5 bases). CDR3 length: 14 amino acids. V gave up 6 bases and J gave up 7 bases, with 17 bases separating them. From germline, CDR1 is SGDLS and CDR2 YYNGEE. The CDR3 region has the DNA TGTGCCAGCACAGCGGACGCCCCGGGTAATGAGCAGTTCTTC. As protein: CASTADAPGNEQFF. Filled out from reference TRBV9 and TRBJ2-1, the complete variable domain reads DSGVTQTPKHLITATGQRVTLRCSPRSGDLSVYWYQQSLDQGLQFLIQYYNGEERAKGNILERFSAQQFPDLHSELNLSSLELGDSALYFCASTADAPGNEQFFGPGTRLTVL.

The rearrangement links TRBV5-1 to TRBJ2-7; a weak D match, TRBD2 (6 bases). The ends were cut back, 5 bases at V and 1 base at J, with 13 bases in the middle. Per germline, CDR1 SGHRS and CDR2 YFSETQ. This CDR3 has 14 amino acids. CDR3 nucleotides: TGCGCCAGCAGTCGGGAGCTTGGGTCCTACGAGCAGTACTTC. The encoded protein is CASSRELGSYEQYF.

This chain links TRBV6-5 with TRBJ1-2; D not certain. The CDR3 covers 12 residues. V was trimmed by 4 bases and J by 8 bases, leaving 11 bases between them. Germline assignment: CDR1 MNHEY and CDR2 SVGAGI. The CDR3 DNA is TGTGCCAGCAGTTCCGGGGAGGGAGGCTACACCTTC. It translates to CASSSGEGGYTF.

This sequence joins TRBV5-1 and TRBJ2-2; 8 nucleotides align to TRBD1. Germline V gene data show CDR1 as SGHRS and CDR2 as YFSETQ. The CDR3 runs to 17 residues. Germline trimming cut 0 bases from V and 5 bases from J; bases unmatched to any gene: 9. The chain's CDR3 is CASSLVPRTGRTGELFF. DNA of the CDR3: TGCGCCAGCAGCTTGGTTCCCCGGACAGGGAGAACCGGGGAGCTGTTTTTT.

The CDR3 sequence is CAGRGLAVQNEQFF. The CDR3 nucleotides read TGTGCCGGAAGGGGACTAGCGGTTCAAAATGAGCAGTTCTTC. The V call is TRBV30, the J call TRBJ2-1, with 11 bases identical to TRBD2. There are 14 residues in the CDR3. The V and J ends lost 8 bases and 7 bases, in that order; junction bases with no gene match: 10. Per germline, CDR1 GTSNPN and CDR2 SVGIG (reference sequence).

The DNA for the CDR3 is TGTGCCAGCAGCTTAGGCCGACAGGGCCGAGGGGAGACCCAGTACTTC. This gives the protein CASSLGRQGRGETQYF. The J gene is TRBJ2-5, the V gene TRBV7-9; 7 nucleotides align to TRBD1. V dropped 1 base and J dropped 5; count of bases not matched to a gene: 10. Germline loops: CDR1 SEHNR, CDR2 FQNEAQ (reference sequence). The CDR3 has 16 amino acids. The full variable domain, its missing parts supplied by reference TRBV7-9 and TRBJ2-5, is DTGVSQNPRHKITKRGQNVTFRCDPISEHNRLYWYRQTLGQGPEFLTYFQNEAQLEKSRLLSDRFSAERPKGSFSTLEIQRTEQGDSAMYLCASSLGRQGRGETQYFGPGTRLLVL.

The chain is built from TRBV6-4 and TRBJ2-1; 9 bases are a match to TRBD1. Germline V gene lookup returns CDR1 MRHNA and CDR2 SNTAGT. This CDR3 spans 13 amino acids. With V trimmed by 3 bases and J by 14 bases, 8 bases remained unmatched. CDR3 loop: CASSEMGTGMKFF. The DNA of the CDR3 is TGTGCCAGCAGTGAAATGGGGACAGGGATGAAGTTCTTC.

This clone showed up just once. The genes are TRBV6-5 and TRBJ1-3, with TRBD1 as a possible D gene (5 bases). Trimming shortened V by 0 bases and J by 8 bases, and 17 bases separated the two germline ends. CDR3 length: 16 amino acids. Germline CDR1 is MNHEY and CDR2 is SVGAGI. CDR3 DNA sequence: TGTGCCAGCAGTTACTCATCTGGGGGGATAGAGGACACCATATATTTT. It translates to CASSYSSGGIEDTIYF.

J is TRBJ2-5 and V is TRBV28; 8 bases match TRBD2. V trimming: 7 bases; J trimming: 1 base; junction bases outside the gene matches: 2. Per germline, CDR1 MDHEN and CDR2 SYDVKM. The CDR3 spans 13 residues. CDR3 region: CASITSGQETQYF. The DNA of the CDR3 is TGTGCCAGCATAACTAGCGGCCAAGAGACCCAGTACTTC.

The chain links TRBV30 to TRBJ1-2; D remains unclear. The V end lost 2 bases, the J end lost 4 bases, and 14 bases lay between the germline ends. The germline CDR1 and CDR2 sequences are GTSNPN and SVGIG (reference sequence). The CDR3 loop spans 14 amino acids. CDR3 coding DNA: TGTGCCTGGAGTCTGGGGAGCTACAGCTATGGCTACACCTTC. It codes for CAWSLGSYSYGYTF.

This clone is a singleton in its sample. The chain is built from TRBV12-2 and TRBJ1-4; TRBD1 was called by the table and not checked on the DNA. TRBV12-2 is assigned pseudogene status. The length of the CDR3 is 14 residues. CDR3 sequence: CASRLTGGLEKLFF. DNA of the CDR3: TGTGCAAGTCGCCTAACAGGGGGACTTGAAAAACTGTTTTTT.

CDR3 protein: CASSQDRTVSYEQYF. DNA for the CDR3: TGCGCCAGCAGCCAAGATCGGACAGTCTCCTACGAGCAGTACTTC. The V gene is TRBV4-1, the J gene TRBJ2-7; possibly TRBD1 for D (6 bases). Germline V gene data show CDR1 as MGHRA and CDR2 as YSYEKL. V shed 0 bases and J shed 0 bases, with 9 bases lying between them. This CDR3 region has 15 residues.

The genes are TRBV10-2 and TRBJ2-2; 9 bases are a match to TRBD2. This CDR3 is built from 17 residues. V lost 0 bases, J lost 8 bases, and 10 bases stayed unmatched. In germline, CDR1 is WSHSY, CDR2 SAAADI. CDR3 sequence: CASSESGRAGGRGELFF. The CDR3 DNA sequence: TGCGCCAGCAGTGAGTCAGGGCGAGCGGGAGGTCGTGGGGAGCTGTTTTTT.

V is TRBV18 and J is TRBJ2-3, with 9 bases lining up with TRBD2. Germline V CDR1 and CDR2: KGHSH, LQKENI. Germline trimming cut 1 base from V and 4 bases from J; bases unmatched to any gene: 3. The CDR3 sequence is 15 residues long. CDR3 in DNA: TGTGCCAGCTCACCACTGGCGGGAGGGGCAGATACGCAGTATTTT. Its translation is CASSPLAGGADTQYF.

The V gene is TRBV2, the J gene TRBJ2-5; 13 positions match TRBD2. The CDR3 sequence is 16 residues long. The germline V gene encodes CDR1 SNHLY and CDR2 FYNNEI. J was trimmed by 1 base and V by 6 bases; bases with no gene match: 5. The CDR3 here is CASSRGLAGAQETQYF. The CDR3 DNA sequence: TGTGCCAGCAGCCGAGGACTAGCGGGGGCCCAAGAGACCCAGTACTTC.

The chain joins TRBV6-1 to TRBJ1-2, with 7 bases lining up with TRBD1. Germline trimming cut 6 bases from V and 4 bases from J; bases unmatched to any gene: 8. Germline V gives CDR1 MNHNS, CDR2 SASEGT. The CDR3 is made up of 14 amino acids. Here the CDR3 reads CASRFTGVGYGYTF. CDR3 nucleotides: TGTGCCAGCAGGTTTACAGGGGTTGGCTATGGCTACACCTTC.

The rearrangement links TRBV30 to TRBJ2-3, with D tentatively TRBD2 (6 bases). V was pared by 7 bases and J by 2 bases, with 28 bases between. The germline V gene encodes CDR1 GTSNPN and CDR2 SVGIG (reference sequence). This CDR3 spans 18 amino acids. The CDR3: CAYGQIGGLDLNTDTQYF. As DNA, the CDR3 is TGTGCCTACGGTCAAATCGGGGGACTCGACCTTAACACAGATACGCAGTATTTT.

The chain combines TRBV28 with TRBJ1-2; D not certain. Trimming removed 3 bases at V and 5 bases at J, with 13 bases between. The CDR3 consists of 14 residues. Germline CDR1 reads MDHEN; CDR2 reads SYDVKM. CDR3 nucleotide sequence: TGTGCCAGCAGTTTCGGGAAAACTCCATATGGCTACACCTTC. The encoded protein is CASSFGKTPYGYTF.